This TCR beta chain appears in the sequencing data of a study of blood T cells in healthy people across ages. Alongside a J-beta primer mix, a sample-barcoded 5' primer served in a second PCR lasting about 7 to 11 cycles. One entry per CDR3 protein results from TCRdb running MiXCR on the 5' RACE reads. The sample contains approximately 690,000 distinct CDR3 sequences, under 65% of which appear only once. CDR1 and CDR2 from the germline V gene are SGHRS and YFSETQ. CDR3 length: 14 residues. V was shortened by 4 bases and J by 8 bases, with 18 bases between the two germline ends. A few counts support this clonotype.

The TCR sequence derives from a man between 60 and 70 years old in good health. Sequenced sample: blood. The chain carries TRBV5-1 and TRBJ1-2; perhaps TRBD1 as D (6 bases). The CDR3 sequence is CASSVRAGDGGYTF. For the CDR3, the DNA is TGCGCCAGCAGCGTTCGGGCAGGGGATGGGGGCTACACCTTC.